Each of the 20 T cell receptor beta chains below was sequenced from the same sample in a study of T cell clones after liver transplantation. The repertoire was sequenced with immunoSEQ multiplex PCR; TCRdb's copy has only in-frame clones and lacks some. Of over 14,000 clones in the sample, around nine tenths were seen once. Specimen: CD8+ T cells from blood, collected before liver transplant. The receptors shown here come from a human donor who received a liver transplant.

The V call is TRBV19, the J call TRBJ1-5, with 7 bases that match TRBD1. The CDR3 sequence is 15 residues long. Germline-derived CDR1 and CDR2 are LNHDA and SQIVND (reference sequence). The V and J ends lost 10 bases and 0 bases, in that order; junction bases with no gene match: 9. The CDR3 sequence: CATLPGGISNQPQHF. For the CDR3, the DNA is TGTGCCACTCTTCCAGGGGGTATTAGCAATCAGCCCCAGCATTTT.

The DNA of the CDR3 is TGTGCCAGCAGCGTAGGGGACAGTTGGAATCAGCCCCAGCATTTT. Translated: CASSVGDSWNQPQHF. The chain is built from TRBV9 and TRBJ1-5, with 7 bases lining up with TRBD1. The V and J ends lost 0 bases and 4 bases, in that order; junction bases with no gene match: 4. The germline V gene encodes CDR1 SGDLS and CDR2 YYNGEE. The CDR3 sequence is 15 residues long.

This chain joins TRBV4-1 and TRBJ2-3; 7 nucleotides agree with TRBD1. V dropped 2 bases and J dropped 8; count of bases not matched to a gene: 7. This CDR3 has 14 residues. Germline V gene data show CDR1 as MGHRA and CDR2 as YSYEKL. The CDR3 nucleotides are TGCGCCAGCAGCCAACAGGGGGTTCTGGGTACGCAGTATTTT. This translates into CASSQQGVLGTQYF.

This chain connects TRBV7-6 to TRBJ2-7; D is unresolved. The ends were cut back, 6 bases at V and 6 bases at J, with 12 bases in the middle. CDR3 size: 12 residues. Looked up from germline, CDR1 is SGHVS and CDR2 is FNYEAQ. The CDR3 bases are TGTGCCAGCAGGATCCCCCGATCCGAGCAGTACTTC. Protein sequence: CASRIPRSEQYF.

This chain's CDR3 is CASSAGTGSYEQYF. In nucleotides, the CDR3 is TGTGCCAGCAGTGCCGGGACAGGGTCGTACGAGCAGTACTTC. The chain links TRBV6-6 to TRBJ2-7, with 9 bases lining up with TRBD1. With V trimmed by 5 bases and J by 4 bases, 6 bases remained unmatched. The CDR3 is 14 amino acids. Germline CDR1 and CDR2: MNHNY and SVGAGI (reference sequence).

The V and J genes are TRBV11-1 and TRBJ2-7, with a possible D match to TRBD1 (5 bases). The CDR3 runs to 14 residues. Germline CDR1 is SGHAT and CDR2 is FQDESV (reference sequence). The V gene lost 3 bases and the J gene lost 4 bases, with 13 bases spanning the gap. The CDR3 loop is CASSFLSGWYEQYF. Here the CDR3 DNA reads TGTGCCAGCAGCTTTTTGTCAGGGTGGTACGAGCAGTACTTC.

J is TRBJ2-7 and V is TRBV11-2; tentatively, D is TRBD2 (5 bases). CDR1 SGHAT and CDR2 FQNNGV come from the germline V gene. V shed 4 bases and J shed 7 bases, with 8 bases lying between them. This CDR3 region has 11 residues. The CDR3 here is CASSYEGEQYF. The CDR3 DNA sequence: TGTGCCAGCAGCTATGAGGGTGAGCAGTACTTC.

The chain links TRBV5-1 to TRBJ2-7; D is ambiguous. In germline, CDR1 is SGHRS, CDR2 YFSETQ. The V and J ends lost 4 bases and 2 bases respectively, with 13 bases between them. The CDR3 consists of 14 residues. As DNA, the CDR3 is TGCGCCAGCAGCCTAGATTATGCTACCTACGAGCAGTACTTC. As protein: CASSLDYATYEQYF.

CDR3 nucleotide sequence: TGTGCCAGCAGCCCTGGGACTAGCGGGAGGAGTTCTGGGGCCAACGTCCTGACTTTC. It yields the protein CASSPGTSGRSSGANVLTF. The chain has TRBV5-4 and TRBJ2-6; TRBD2 agrees at 15 bases. This CDR3 contains 19 residues. Germline V lookup: CDR1 SGHNT, CDR2 YYREEE (reference sequence). V gave up 4 bases and J gave up 1 base; unmatched junction bases: 6.

V usage is TRBV2 and J usage is TRBJ1-2; D remains unclear. The CDR3 covers 12 residues. From germline, CDR1 is SNHLY and CDR2 FYNNEI. Trimming stripped 6 bases from V and 7 bases from J, with 12 bases between. The CDR3 coding sequence is TGTGCCAGCAGCGAGACCGGGCCTGGCTACACCTTC. It codes for CASSETGPGYTF.

The chain links TRBV27 to TRBJ2-3, with D unclear. Germline lookup yields CDR1 MNHEY and CDR2 SMNVEV (reference sequence). This CDR3 spans 15 amino acids. V gave up 3 bases and J gave up 5 bases, with 15 bases separating them. Here the CDR3 DNA reads TGTGCCAGCAGTTTTCCGACGGATGGGCGAGATACGCAGTATTTT. Its protein product is CASSFPTDGRDTQYF.

This clone was observed a few times. The DNA for the CDR3 is TGTGCCAGCAGCTCGGGACAGGGGTCTTCGGAAAAACTGTTTTTT. Protein product: CASSSGQGSSEKLFF. The chain couples TRBV11-3 to TRBJ1-4, with 10 bases that match TRBD1. V lost 4 bases, J lost 8 bases, and 7 bases stayed unmatched. The CDR3 is 15 amino acids. Germline V gene data show CDR1 as SGHNT and CDR2 as YENEEA.

V is TRBV19 and J is TRBJ2-7, with D perhaps given as TRBD1 or TRBD2 (5 bases each). The CDR3 is 13 amino acids. V lost 5 bases, J lost 3 bases, and 11 bases lay in between. The V gene's germline CDR1 is LNHDA and CDR2 SQIVND (reference sequence). The CDR3 nucleotides read TGTGCCAGTAGTGGTGGGGGTTTCTACGAGCAGTACTTC. Translated, it gives CASSGGGFYEQYF. The complete variable domain, with remaining parts taken from reference TRBV19 and TRBJ2-7, reads DGGITQSPKYLFRKEGQNVTLSCEQNLNHDAMYWYRQDPGQGLRLIYYSQIVNDFQKGDIAEGYSVSREKKESFPLTVTSAQKNPTAFYLCASSGGGFYEQYFGPGTRLTVT.

This chain uses TRBV11-2 with TRBJ2-3; either TRBD1 or TRBD2 may fit D (7 bases each). The CDR3 totals 17 residues. The V and J ends lost 5 bases and 4 bases respectively, with 22 bases between them. Looked up from germline, CDR1 is SGHAT and CDR2 is FQNNGV. The CDR3 nucleotides are TGTGCCAGCAGCCCCAGGGGGGGGACTCTGGTGCCAGATACGCAGTATTTT. Translated, it gives CASSPRGGTLVPDTQYF.

V is TRBV9 and J is TRBJ2-7, with 16 positions matching TRBD2. V gave up 4 bases and J gave up 7 bases; unmatched junction bases: 11. In germline, CDR1 is SGDLS, CDR2 YYNGEE. This CDR3 is built from 17 residues. CDR3 amino acids: CASSPAGTSGRAGEQYF. Written as DNA, the CDR3 is TGTGCCAGCAGCCCGGCCGGGACTAGCGGGAGGGCCGGAGAGCAGTACTTC.

V and J are TRBV7-3 and TRBJ2-3, with 10 bases fitting TRBD2. This CDR3 has 16 residues. V shed 4 bases, J shed 5 bases, and the junction held 9 bases outside the gene matches. Germline V gene sequence: CDR1 SGHTA, CDR2 FQGTGA. The CDR3 DNA reads as TGTGCCAGCAGCTCAAGGGGGCTAGCGGGAGAAGATACGCAGTATTTT. Residues: CASSSRGLAGEDTQYF.

This chain uses TRBV15 with TRBJ2-1; D is perhaps TRBD2 (5 bases). The CDR3 loop spans 16 amino acids. Trimming took 0 bases from V and 6 from J, leaving 15 bases between them. CDR1 and CDR2 (germline): LNHNV, YYDKDF (reference sequence). DNA for the CDR3: TGTGCCACCAGCAGAGAGATTTGGAGGCTAGTCAATGAGCAGTTCTTC. Amino acid sequence: CATSREIWRLVNEQFF.

The rearrangement links TRBV27 to TRBJ1-6, with TRBD1 matching 7 bases. The ends lost 5 bases at V and 10 bases at J; junction bases unmatched: 8. This CDR3 contains 14 residues. The germline V gene encodes CDR1 MNHEY and CDR2 SMNVEV (reference sequence). CDR3 bases: TGTGCCAGCAGTGACAGGGTTGGGTTCTCACCCCTCCACTTT. This translates into CASSDRVGFSPLHF.

The chain recombines TRBV13 with TRBJ2-1; D unclear. V shed 6 bases and J shed 0 bases, with 9 bases lying between them. This CDR3 is built from 14 residues. The V gene's germline CDR1 is PRHDT and CDR2 FYEKMQ (reference sequence). The CDR3: CASSLGSSYNEQFF. CDR3 DNA: TGTGCCAGCAGTTTGGGCAGCTCCTACAATGAGCAGTTCTTC.

This chain joins TRBV2 and TRBJ2-7; TRBD2 aligns across 8 bases. Germline V lookup: CDR1 SNHLY, CDR2 FYNNEI. This CDR3 spans 15 amino acids. V lost 6 bases and J lost 2; bases outside the gene matches: 9. The CDR3 here is CASSPGTSLTYEQYF. The CDR3 DNA reads TGTGCCAGCAGCCCTGGGACTAGTCTTACCTACGAGCAGTACTTC. The complete variable domain, with remaining parts taken from reference TRBV2 and TRBJ2-7, reads EPEVTQTPSHQVTQMGQEVILRCVPISNHLYFYWYRQILGQKVEFLVSFYNNEISEKSEIFDDQFSVERPDGSNFTLKIRSTKLEDSAMYFCASSPGTSLTYEQYFGPGTRLTVT.